Here is one TCR beta chain with its context. In the original workflow: Cell counts per sample came from amplifying reference gene primers. The protocol was immunoSEQ multiplex PCR, while the TCRdb copy is restricted to in-frame clones and leaves out a portion. V and J calls and clone size are given by that table; D and trimming were obtained from the DNA. The sample contains 95,000 to 100,000 clones, under 85% of which appear only once. This specimen comes from a study of blood T cell repertoires in COVID-19. Turning to the study itself: COVID-19 samples from acute and convalescent phases originated in the United States, Italy and Spain. PBMCs, B-cell-depleted T cells, or T cells were the source of the cDNA or gDNA that made up the material.

The CDR3 runs to 16 residues. Germline V gene sequence: CDR1 LNHDA, CDR2 SQIVND (reference sequence). Trimming cost V 5 bases and J 2 bases; bases outside gene matches: 8. The V call is TRBV19, the J call TRBJ2-2; 7 bases line up with TRBD1. Material: peripheral blood. This TCR derives from a human donor in a cohort sampled during active COVID-19. CDR3 bases: TGTGCCAGTAGTGCAGGACAGGCCATTAACACCGGGGAGCTGTTTTTT. It encodes CASSAGQAINTGELFF.